This TCR beta chain comes out of a study of post-analysis software for immune sequencing data. Study summary: Clinical courses comprised relapsing-remitting, secondary progressive and progressive-relapsing multiple sclerosis.

Germline V lookup: CDR1 SGHDN, CDR2 FVKESK. Between the trimmed V and J ends, which lost 3 bases and 4 bases, there was a span of 9 bases. The CDR3 runs to 13 residues. Regarding the study as a whole: Included in a set of four or five TRBV segments more frequent in patients than controls were TRBV5-6, TRBV5-1 and TRBV20-1. The normalized Chao1 diversity of multiple sclerosis patients was significantly lower than that of controls. When the samples were clustered directly with F measure, those that had been prepared in the same batch showed strong co-clustering.

Turning to this clonotype: Its antigen is as yet unknown.

Unique molecular identifiers were carried by the TCR beta cDNA libraries. With about 0.95 to 10 million T cells as the source, hundreds of thousands of cDNA molecules resulted. TCRdb re-called the PCR reads through MiXCR, storing one row per CDR3 protein. The table includes 500,000 to 600,000 distinct CDR3 sequences, about 44% detected once. The sequenced sample was blood. The receptor was derived from a girl aged 10-17 years with multiple sclerosis. V usage is TRBV14 and J usage is TRBJ1-2; D may be TRBD1 (6 bases). DNA of the CDR3: TGTGCCAGCAGCCACGACAGGAGCTATGGCTACACCTTC. Its protein product is CASSHDRSYGYTF.